This T cell receptor (beta chain) derives from a study of T cell responses to AZD1222 COVID-19 vaccine. Study-wide background: Whether given at about 4 or about 12 weeks, second doses were pooled. Broader study findings: Clonal diversity may have been underestimated, and the donors were mostly white British, with more females than males. Sampling that yielded the repertoires occurred only after the peak T cell response.

Points on this clone: No antigen is known for it.

Sequencing used immunoSEQ multiplex PCR; TCRdb keeps in-frame clones, though not all of them. This table has fewer than 300,000 clones, 85% to 95% appearing once. The source of this sequence is an adult in good health. Specimen: peripheral blood, collected on day 0 of AZD1222 vaccination.

The CDR3, as DNA: TGTGCCAGCAGCGCCTCCCCCAGGGAGATTGCTGGGGCCAACGTCCTGACTTTC. Translated: CASSASPREIAGANVLTF. The rearrangement links TRBV9 to TRBJ2-6; D possibly matches TRBD1 or TRBD2 (5 bases each). The germline V gene has CDR1 SGDLS and CDR2 YYNGEE. Trimming shortened V by 3 bases and J by 2 bases, and 18 bases separated the two germline ends. This CDR3 region has 18 residues.